The clone carrying this TCR beta chain appeared a single time. The sample comes from a study of shared clonotypes between healthy human individuals. Study details: Two women and a few men aged 18 to 49 served as donors.

V was clipped by 4 bases and J by 4 bases, with 13 bases between them. From germline, CDR1 is SGHTA and CDR2 FQGTGA. CDR3 length: 15 amino acids. Assay runs were performed at deep level. Generated by immunoSEQ multiplex PCR, the TCRdb table keeps only in-frame clones and is missing some. The repertoire holds 1 million to 1.3 million clones, with approximately 80% as singletons. Sequenced sample: memory CD4+ T cells from PBMCs. The sample's subset: CD45RA-negative fraction. This TCR came from a man in his late teens or twenties in good health. Some clones in this sample may be carry-over from other donors' samples. This chain links TRBV7-3 with TRBJ2-2; the D is unclear. This chain's CDR3 is CASSWTPPPTGELFF. CDR3 DNA sequence: TGTGCCAGCAGCTGGACCCCTCCTCCCACCGGGGAGCTGTTTTTT.